This T cell receptor (beta chain) was identified in a study of OX40 agonist ivuxolimab in advanced cancers. Measured with immunoSEQ multiplex PCR; TCRdb has only the in-frame clones, and not every one. Of about 20,000 clones listed, about nine tenths were seen once; the top ten hold about 14%. Remarks on this clone: Its specificity is not known.

Study results and limitations: Some of the nonresponding patients also showed low levels of normalized T-cell clonal expansion.

Blood specimens came from baseline, cycle 4 day 1, and cycle 7 day 1. Germline assignment: CDR1 PRHDT and CDR2 FYEKMQ (reference sequence). The CDR3 is made up of 14 amino acids. Trimming shortened V by 3 bases and J by 2 bases, and 10 bases separated the two germline ends. The chain employs TRBV13 and TRBJ1-1; tentatively, D is TRBD1 (5 bases). This clonotype was sampled from an adult with an advanced solid tumor such as melanoma, head and neck, liver or kidney cancer. Sequencing was performed on CD4+ or CD8+ T cells sorted from blood, taken in a trial of the OX40 agonist ivuxolimab. The CDR3 DNA is TGTGCCAGCAGCTTGGGGACGGCTAACACTGAAGCTTTCTTT. This translates into CASSLGTANTEAFF.